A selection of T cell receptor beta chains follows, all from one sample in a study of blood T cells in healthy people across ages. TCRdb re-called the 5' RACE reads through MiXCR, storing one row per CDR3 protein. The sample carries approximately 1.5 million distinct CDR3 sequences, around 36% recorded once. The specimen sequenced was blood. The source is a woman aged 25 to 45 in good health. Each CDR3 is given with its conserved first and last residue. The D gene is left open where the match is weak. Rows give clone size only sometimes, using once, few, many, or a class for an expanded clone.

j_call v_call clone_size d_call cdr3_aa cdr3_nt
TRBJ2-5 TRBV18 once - CASSPKQIAHQETQYF TGTGCCAGCTCACCAAAGCAAATCGCCCACCAAGAGACCCAGTACTTC
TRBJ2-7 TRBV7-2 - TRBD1 CAGSRIPGQGYEQYF TGTGCCGGCAGCCGAATCCCGGGACAGGGCTACGAGCAGTACTTC
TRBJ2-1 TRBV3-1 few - CASSQVYPGLFF TGTGCCAGCAGCCAAGTATATCCAGGGCTGTTCTTC
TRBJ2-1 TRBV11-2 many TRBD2 CASSLGTRAHNEQFF TGTGCCAGCAGCCTAGGGACTAGGGCCCACAATGAGCAGTTCTTC
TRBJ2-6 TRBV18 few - CASSPRDRSSGANVLTF TGTGCCAGCTCACCGCGGGACAGATCCTCTGGGGCCAACGTCCTGACTTTC
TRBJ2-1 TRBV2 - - CASRTSSSGYNEQFF TGTGCCAGCAGAACAAGCTCCAGCGGATACAATGAGCAGTTCTTC
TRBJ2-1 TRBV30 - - CAWSLASQSYNEQFF TGTGCCTGGAGTTTGGCTAGTCAATCCTACAATGAGCAGTTCTTC
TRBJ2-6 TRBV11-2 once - CASSPARVKGADVLTF TGCGCCAGCAGCCCGGCGAGGGTGAAAGGGGCCGACGTCCTGACTTTC
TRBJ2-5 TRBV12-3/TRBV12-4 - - CASSLVRDNEQYF TGTGCCAGCAGTTTAGTCCGAGATAATGAGCAGTACTTC
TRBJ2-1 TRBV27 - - CASRPMDPALGQFF TGTGCCAGCAGGCCAATGGACCCCGCATTGGGGCAGTTCTTC
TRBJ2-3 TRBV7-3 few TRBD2 CASSLYAGADTQYF TGTGCCAGCAGCTTATATGCGGGAGCGGATACGCAGTATTTT
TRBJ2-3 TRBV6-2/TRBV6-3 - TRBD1 CASSPGQGTRDTQYF TGTGCCAGCTCACCGGGACAGGGGACTAGGGATACGCAGTATTTT
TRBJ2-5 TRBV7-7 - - CASSSPPSETQYF TGTGCCAGCAGCTCCCCCCCGTCGGAGACCCAGTACTTC
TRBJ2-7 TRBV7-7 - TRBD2 CASSHGLGGMNEQYF TGTGCCAGCAGCCACGGACTAGGTGGTATGAACGAGCAGTACTTC
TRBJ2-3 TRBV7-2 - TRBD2 CASSSARSSGTADTQYF TGTGCCAGCAGCTCAGCGCGGTCTAGCGGGACGGCAGATACGCAGTATTTT
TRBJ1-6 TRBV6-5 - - CASTNRPGAGSPLHF TGTGCCAGCACCAACCGCCCGGGGGCGGGTTCACCCCTCCACTTT
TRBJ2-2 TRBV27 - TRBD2 CASSLRGVSGELFF TGTGCCAGCAGTTTACGGGGGGTGAGCGGGGAGCTGTTTTTT
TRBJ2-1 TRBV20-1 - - CSARGASSSYNEQFF TGCAGTGCTAGGGGTGCTTCGAGCTCCTACAATGAGCAGTTCTTC
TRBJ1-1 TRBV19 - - CASSPTLYTEAFF TGTGCCAGTAGTCCGACACTTTACACTGAAGCTTTCTTT
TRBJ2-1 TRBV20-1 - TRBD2 CSARTSGALSYNEQFF TGCAGTGCTCGAACTAGCGGGGCCCTCTCCTACAATGAGCAGTTCTTC
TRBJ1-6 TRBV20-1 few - CSAREHRSSYNSPLHF TGCAGTGCCAGAGAGCACAGGAGCTCCTATAATTCACCCCTCCACTTT
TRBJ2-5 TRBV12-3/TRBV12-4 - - CASSPYLETQYF TGTGCCAGCAGTCCTTACCTAGAGACCCAGTACTTC
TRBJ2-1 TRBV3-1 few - CASSPRRTKSSYNEQFF TGTGCCAGCAGCCCCCGTCGGACTAAAAGCTCCTACAATGAGCAGTTCTTC
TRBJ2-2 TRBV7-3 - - CASSPRLYTGELFF TGTGCCAGCAGCCCCCGGCTGTACACCGGGGAGCTGTTTTTT
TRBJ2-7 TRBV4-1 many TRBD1 CASSQDIRDRLEEQYF TGCGCCAGCAGCCAAGACATCCGGGACAGGTTGGAAGAGCAGTACTTC
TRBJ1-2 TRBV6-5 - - CASSYSGPSNYGYTF TGTGCCAGCAGTTACTCAGGCCCTTCTAACTATGGCTACACCTTC
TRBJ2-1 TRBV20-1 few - CSARDAGALNEQFF TGCAGTGCTAGAGATGCAGGGGCACTGAATGAGCAGTTCTTC
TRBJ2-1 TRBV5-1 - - CASSFGYGPEDEQFF TGCGCCAGCAGCTTCGGGTACGGACCCGAGGATGAGCAGTTCTTC
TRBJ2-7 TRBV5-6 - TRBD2 CASSLGTSGRFREQYF TGTGCCAGCAGCTTGGGGACTAGCGGGAGGTTCCGCGAGCAGTACTTC
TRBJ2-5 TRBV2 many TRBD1 CASSEGTGETQYF TGTGCCAGCAGTGAAGGGACAGGAGAGACCCAGTACTTC
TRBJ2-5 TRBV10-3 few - CAISGEAQETQYF TGTGCCATCAGTGGTGAGGCCCAAGAGACCCAGTACTTC
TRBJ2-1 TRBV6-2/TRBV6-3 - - CASGALAEVNEQFF TGTGCCAGCGGGGCCCTAGCAGAGGTGAATGAGCAGTTCTTC
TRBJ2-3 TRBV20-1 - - CSARTTTDTQYF TGCAGTGCACGGACGACGACAGATACGCAGTATTTT
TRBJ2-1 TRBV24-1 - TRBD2 CATSSGTSGFSYNEQFF TGTGCCACCAGTTCCGGGACTAGCGGGTTTTCCTACAATGAGCAGTTCTTC
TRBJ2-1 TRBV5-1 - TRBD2 CASSLNPSGNYNEQFF TGCGCCAGCAGCTTGAACCCTAGCGGAAACTACAATGAGCAGTTCTTC
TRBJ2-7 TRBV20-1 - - CSATTRGNEQYF TGCAGTGCCACGACTCGGGGGAACGAGCAGTACTTC
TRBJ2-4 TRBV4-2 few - CASSPRDRGTKNIQYF TGTGCCAGCAGCCCGAGAGACCGGGGGACGAAAAACATTCAGTACTTC
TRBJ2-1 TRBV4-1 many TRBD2 CASSPQVAGYEQFF TGCGCCAGCAGCCCTCAGGTAGCGGGGTATGAGCAGTTCTTC
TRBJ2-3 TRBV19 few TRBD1 CASRTTGGTDTQYF TGTGCCAGTAGAACGACAGGGGGAACAGATACGCAGTATTTT
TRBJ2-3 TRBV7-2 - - CASSLIGSTDTQYF TGTGCCAGCAGCTTAATAGGGAGCACAGATACGCAGTATTTT
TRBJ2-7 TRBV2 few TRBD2 CASSGTSGRAIHEQYF TGTGCCAGCAGCGGCACTAGCGGGAGGGCAATCCACGAGCAGTACTTC
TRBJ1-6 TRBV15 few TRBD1 CATSRDQYRGNSPLHF TGTGCCACCAGCAGAGATCAGTACAGGGGAAATTCACCCCTCCACTTT
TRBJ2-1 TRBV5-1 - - CASSLVDHEQFF TGCGCCAGCAGCTTGGTAGATCATGAGCAGTTCTTC
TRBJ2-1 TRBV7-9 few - CASSLVGSSVNEQFF TGTGCCAGCAGCTTAGTCGGGAGCAGTGTCAATGAGCAGTTCTTC
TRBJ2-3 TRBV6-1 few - CASSYHADTQYF TGTGCCAGCTCGTACCACGCGGATACGCAGTATTTT
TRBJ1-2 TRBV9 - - CASSPRESPGYTF TGTGCCAGCAGCCCCAGGGAAAGTCCTGGCTACACCTTC
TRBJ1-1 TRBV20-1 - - CSARERARVAFF TGCAGTGCTAGAGAAAGGGCGAGGGTGGCTTTCTTT
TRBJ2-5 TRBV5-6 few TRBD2 CASSRRGYQETQYF TGTGCCAGCAGCCGGCGGGGGTATCAAGAGACCCAGTACTTC
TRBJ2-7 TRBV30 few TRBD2 CAWRSGREGHYEQYF TGTGCCTGGAGAAGCGGGAGGGAGGGGCACTACGAGCAGTACTTC
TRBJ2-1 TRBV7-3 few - CASSQGGPNEQFF TGTGCCAGCAGCCAGGGGGGGCCCAATGAGCAGTTCTTC
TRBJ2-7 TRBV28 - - CASTGGSFYEQYF TGTGCCAGCACAGGAGGGAGTTTCTACGAGCAGTACTTC
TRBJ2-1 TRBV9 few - CASSVSDRGRPNNEQFF TGTGCCAGCAGCGTTTCCGACCGGGGGCGACCCAACAATGAGCAGTTCTTC
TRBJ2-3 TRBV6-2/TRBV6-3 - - CASSYGNTQYF TGTGCCAGCAGTTACGGTAATACGCAGTATTTT
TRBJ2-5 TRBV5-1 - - CANSPMMGGRRETQYF TGCGCCAACAGCCCTATGATGGGGGGGCGCAGAGAGACCCAGTACTTC
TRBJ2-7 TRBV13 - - CASSSRATDYEQYF TGTGCCAGCAGCTCCAGGGCAACAGACTACGAGCAGTACTTC
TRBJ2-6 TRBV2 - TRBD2 CASSTGLAGFSGANVLTF TGTGCCAGCAGTACAGGACTAGCGGGCTTCTCTGGGGCCAACGTCCTGACTTTC
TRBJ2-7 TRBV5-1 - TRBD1 CAGSSQGELYEQYF TGCGCCGGCAGCTCACAGGGGGAACTCTACGAGCAGTACTTC